The present T cell receptor beta chain was sequenced within a study of blood T cell repertoires in COVID-19. Overall study: Sources were T cells, B-cell-depleted T cells, or PBMCs; the material itself was cDNA or gDNA.

The count of this clone is one. Profiling relied on immunoSEQ multiplex PCR, and the TCRdb table lists in-frame clones only, not all of them. Here the sample spans around 40,000 clones, about 90% being singletons. Germline CDR1 SGHRS, CDR2 YFSETQ. The CDR3 has 15 residues. V trimming: 3 bases; J trimming: 10 bases; junction bases outside the gene matches: 12. Specimen: peripheral blood. The chain couples TRBV5-1 to TRBJ2-1; 8 nucleotides agree with TRBD2. The sequence came from a man in his sixties with COVID-19, enrolled during active disease. CDR3: CASSSEGTRESEQFF. Written as DNA, the CDR3 is TGCGCCAGCAGCTCGGAGGGGACTAGAGAAAGCGAGCAGTTCTTC.